Listed below are T cell receptor beta chains from one sample, sequenced in a study of T-cell reconstitution after alpha-beta-depleted transplantation in children. Each CDR3 protein is one row after TCRdb ran MiXCR on the PCR reads. The sample shows fewer than 350,000 distinct CDR3 sequences, over 7.5% of them seen only once. The sample here was peripheral blood, taken 360 days after TCRalphabeta/CD19-depleted stem cell transplant. These receptors came from a female patient younger than 10 who had a stem cell transplant for Fanconi anemia, so the T cells may come from the graft donor. CDR3s include the opening cysteine and the closing phenylalanine or tryptophan. Fields, in order: CDR3 DNA, CDR3 protein, CDR3 length, J gene, D gene, clone size, V gene. The D gene is left open where the match is weak. Expanded clones are given a class, and other clones once, few, many or no size at all.

TGTGCCAGCAGCTTTCGGACTAGAGACAATGAGCAGTTCTTC CASSFRTRDNEQFF 14 TRBJ2-1 TRBD2 many TRBV7-3
TGTGCCAGCAGCTTAGTTGCGGGTACCCCTGGGGCCAACGTCCTGACTTTC CASSLVAGTPGANVLTF 17 TRBJ2-6 - few TRBV11-2
TGTGCCAGCAGTCGCGGACAGGGGGCCTATGGCTACACCTTC CASSRGQGAYGYTF 14 TRBJ1-2 TRBD1 many TRBV6-5
TGCAGCGCATCAGCGGGGTATAATGAAAAACTGTTTTTT CSASAGYNEKLFF 13 TRBJ1-4 - many TRBV29-1
TGTGCCAGCAGTTTAGCAGGGGGCGCAGAGACCCAGTACTTC CASSLAGGAETQYF 14 TRBJ2-5 TRBD1 many TRBV12-3/TRBV12-4
TGCAGCGTTGGTAGGGACAGGGGAGAGACCCAGTACTTC CSVGRDRGETQYF 13 TRBJ2-5 TRBD1 many TRBV29-1
TGCGCCAGCAGCCAAGGGGGACCGGGTATACTCGCCTATGGCTACACCTTC CASSQGGPGILAYGYTF 17 TRBJ1-2 - many TRBV4-3
TGTGCCAGCAGCCAAGGGGGCGCCTACGAGCAGTACTTC CASSQGGAYEQYF 13 TRBJ2-7 - many TRBV4-2
TGCGCCAGCAATCAACTAGGGACTTATAAAGAGACCCAGTACTTC CASNQLGTYKETQYF 15 TRBJ2-5 - - TRBV5-1
TGCGCCAGCAGCTTGTACAGGGTGACTAACTATGGCTACACCTTC CASSLYRVTNYGYTF 15 TRBJ1-2 - - TRBV5-1
TGTGCCAGCAGCTTAGGACAGGGATGGGAGACCCAGTACTTC CASSLGQGWETQYF 14 TRBJ2-5 TRBD1 many TRBV5-1
TGTGCCAACTCCCTGGGTAGACAGAGAAACACTGAAGCTTTCTTT CANSLGRQRNTEAFF 15 TRBJ1-1 - - TRBV6-1
TGTGCCATCAGTATTAGCGGGGGTTTAAGTGAGCAGTTCTTC CAISISGGLSEQFF 14 TRBJ2-1 TRBD2 many TRBV10-3
TGTGCCAGCAACCAGAGGGGAAATCAGCCCCAGCATTTT CASNQRGNQPQHF 13 TRBJ1-5 - many TRBV6-2/TRBV6-3
TGTCTCCCCTGCCTGGATGAGCAGTTCTTC CLPCLDEQFF 10 TRBJ2-1 - many TRBV7-4
TGTGCCAGCAGCTTGGTCTTGAGCGGGGGGGGTGGGTACAATGAGCAGTTCTTC CASSLVLSGGGGYNEQFF 18 TRBJ2-1 TRBD2 few TRBV5-6
TGTGCCAGCAGCCTTGTAAGGACAGGGGGCTTAGAGACCCAGTACTTC CASSLVRTGGLETQYF 16 TRBJ2-5 TRBD1 few TRBV6-2/TRBV6-3